The clone carrying this T cell receptor (beta chain) was seen just once. A far more abundant clone sits one base away, making this likely a read error. TRAV and TRBV primers primed cDNA for both TCRalpha and TCRbeta. Both a constant-region primer and a V-primer adapter served to amplify TCRs across 20 to 25 PCR cycles. Via MiXCR, TCRdb re-called the reads, giving one row per CDR3 protein. Of roughly 100,000 distinct CDR3 sequences in the sample, 20% to 25% were seen once. The CDR3 sequence is 18 residues long. This entry is derived from a study of low-dose radiotherapy and immunotherapy resistance in tumors. Indicated time point: after trial treatment. The treatment denotes: LDRT plus nivolumab, ipilimumab, low-dose cyclophosphamide and aspirin (RACIN trial).

This chain connects TRBV23-1 to TRBJ1-2; TRBD1 matches 12 bases. TRBV23-1 is filed as an ORF, its function uncertain. The source is a female donor with ovarian cancer. This specimen consisted of PBMCs, obtained after low-dose radiotherapy plus immunotherapy. The CDR3 DNA follows: TGCGCCAGCAGCCAAGATAGGACCGGGACAGGGGGCATCTATGACTACACCTTC. As protein: CASSQDRTGTGGIYDYTF.